This T cell receptor (beta chain) appears in the sequencing data of a study of T cell responses to AZD1222 COVID-19 vaccine. Details on this clone: What it binds is unknown.

Assay used: immunoSEQ multiplex PCR; TCRdb lists only in-frame clones, some missing. The sample lists about 76,000 clones, over 60% occurring once. The CDR3 consists of 14 residues. The germline V and J ends were trimmed by 1 base and 0 bases, with 7 bases remaining between them. The V gene's germline CDR1 is MGHRA and CDR2 YSYEKL. Study results and caveats: Unmutated variant regions are reportedly targeted by nearly half of spike-specific TCRs. CD4 TCRs associated with vaccination spanned spike, dominating at 160-218 and 743-854.

This TCR derives from an adult who received the MenACWY meningococcal vaccine as a control. The chain couples TRBV4-1 to TRBJ2-7; D gene ambiguous. The input for sequencing was peripheral blood, taken 28 days after the second dose of the MenACWY control vaccine. The CDR3 DNA sequence: TGCGCCAGCAGCCAAGCTTGGAGCTCCTACGAGCAGTACTTC. It is translated as CASSQAWSSYEQYF.